This is a list of T cell receptor beta chains from one sample in a study of blood T cell repertoires in COVID-19. Sequenced by immunoSEQ multiplex PCR; TCRdb stores in-frame clones only, minus some. The sample has fewer than 500,000 clones, around 87% seen once. Sequenced: PBMCs or T cells enriched from blood (not recorded which). The source of these receptors is a young man who had recovered from COVID-19. Each CDR3 is given with its conserved first and last residue. Each record gives: D gene, V gene, J gene, CDR3 protein. A D gene is named only where the DNA matches it firmly.

D gene: NA; V gene: TRBV7-3; J gene: TRBJ1-1; CDR3 protein: CASSSTDDTEAFF
D gene: TRBD2; V gene: TRBV13; J gene: TRBJ2-5; CDR3 protein: CASSLGLGTSGEKETQYF
D gene: TRBD1; V gene: TRBV9; J gene: TRBJ1-1; CDR3 protein: CASSVGQDDTEAFF
D gene: NA; V gene: TRBV18; J gene: TRBJ1-2; CDR3 protein: CASSQQENYGYTF
D gene: TRBD2; V gene: TRBV7-2; J gene: TRBJ2-1; CDR3 protein: CASSVTSGGAFNEQFF
D gene: NA; V gene: TRBV7-2; J gene: TRBJ1-1; CDR3 protein: CASSYPGRGNTEAFF
D gene: NA; V gene: TRBV3-1/TRBV3-2; J gene: TRBJ2-5; CDR3 protein: CASSHLQETQYF
D gene: NA; V gene: TRBV16; J gene: TRBJ2-4; CDR3 protein: CASSQAGTKNIQYF
D gene: TRBD1; V gene: TRBV6-5; J gene: TRBJ1-3; CDR3 protein: CASSYSTGFGNTIYF
D gene: NA; V gene: TRBV19; J gene: TRBJ1-2; CDR3 protein: CASTRSEQVNYGYTF